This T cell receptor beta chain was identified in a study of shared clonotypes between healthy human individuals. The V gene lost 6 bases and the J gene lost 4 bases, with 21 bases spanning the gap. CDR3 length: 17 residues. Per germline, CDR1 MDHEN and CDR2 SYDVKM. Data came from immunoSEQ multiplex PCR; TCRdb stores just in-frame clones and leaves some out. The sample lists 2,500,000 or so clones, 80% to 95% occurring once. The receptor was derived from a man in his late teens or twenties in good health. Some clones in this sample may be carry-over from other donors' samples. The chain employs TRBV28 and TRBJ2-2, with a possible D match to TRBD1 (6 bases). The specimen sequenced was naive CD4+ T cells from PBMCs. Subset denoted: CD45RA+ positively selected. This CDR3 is CASSPPTVQGPTGELFF. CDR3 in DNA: TGTGCCAGCAGCCCGCCCACGGTACAGGGCCCCACCGGGGAGCTGTTTTTT. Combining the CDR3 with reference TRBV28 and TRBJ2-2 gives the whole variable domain DVKVTQSSRYLVKRTGEKVFLECVQDMDHENMFWYRQDPGLGLRLIYFSYDVKMKEKGDIPEGYSVSREKKERFSLILESASTNQTSMYLCASSPPTVQGPTGELFFGEGSRLTVL.